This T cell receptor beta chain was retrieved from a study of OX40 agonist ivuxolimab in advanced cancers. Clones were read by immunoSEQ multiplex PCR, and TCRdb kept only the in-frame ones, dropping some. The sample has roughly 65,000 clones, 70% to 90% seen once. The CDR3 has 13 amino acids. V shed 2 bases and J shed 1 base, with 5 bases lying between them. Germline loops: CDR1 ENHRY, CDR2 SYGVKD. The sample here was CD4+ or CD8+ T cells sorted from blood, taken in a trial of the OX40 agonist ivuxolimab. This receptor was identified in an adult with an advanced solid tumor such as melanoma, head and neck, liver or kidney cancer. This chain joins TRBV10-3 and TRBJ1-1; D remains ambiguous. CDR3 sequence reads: CAISEMENTEAFF. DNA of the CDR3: TGTGCCATCAGTGAGATGGAGAACACTGAAGCTTTCTTT.